This T cell receptor beta chain derives from a study of blood T cell repertoires in COVID-19. Study summary: Collection of acute and convalescent COVID-19 samples took place in the United States, Italy and Spain. T cells, B-cell-depleted T cells, or PBMCs supplied cDNA or gDNA.

As originally analysed: Nucleated cell number was recorded as an estimate derived from reference gene primer amplification. Sequencing was performed with immunoSEQ multiplex PCR; in TCRdb, only in-frame clones are kept and a portion is missing. The D gene and trimming were derived from the DNA, and the V and J assignments and clone size from that table. Among about 34,000 clones listed, 90% were seen once. This sequence originates from a man older than 75 with acute or convalescent COVID-19. Sequencing input: peripheral blood.

The CDR3 loop is CASSLVAGNTEAFF. DNA of the CDR3: TGTGCCAGCAGCTTAGTTGCAGGGAACACTGAAGCTTTCTTT. The chain uses TRBV7-2 and TRBJ1-1; D call uncertain. The CDR3 spans 14 residues. V was clipped by 1 base and J by 1 base, with 7 bases between them. Germline values: CDR1 SGHTA, CDR2 FQGNSA.